The clone carrying this T cell receptor beta chain was recorded a few times. The antigen is undetermined. Sequenced material consisted of expressed TCRB transcripts (all of the isolated RNA was reverse transcribed). Profiling relied on immunoSEQ multiplex PCR, and the TCRdb table lists in-frame clones only, not all of them. This sample yields a few hundred thousand clones, of which around an eighth are seen a single time; about 0.016% belongs to the top ten. This specimen belongs to a study of beta chain features in type 1 diabetes. Turning to the study itself: Cell yields, gender and age were similar in healthy donors and patients.

Findings and limits, study-wide: Type 1 diabetes patients showed a moderate but significant shortening of TCRB CDR3s in all four CD4+ subsets. PCR may have favored shorter templates equally in patients and controls. Patients with type 1 diabetes carried fewer insertions and had more deletions at their VDJ junctions.

The sequence was collected from a woman aged 18-30 years with type 1 diabetes. Sample: naive CD4+ T cells from blood.

The CDR3 protein is CASSRPGHRTDTQYF. Here the CDR3 DNA reads TGTGCCAGCAGTCGACCGGGACACCGCACAGATACGCAGTATTTT. The genes are TRBV28 and TRBJ2-3; D perhaps matches TRBD1 (6 bases). The V gene's germline CDR1 is MDHEN and CDR2 SYDVKM. The CDR3 has 15 residues. V lost 5 bases and J lost 1, with 13 bases in between.